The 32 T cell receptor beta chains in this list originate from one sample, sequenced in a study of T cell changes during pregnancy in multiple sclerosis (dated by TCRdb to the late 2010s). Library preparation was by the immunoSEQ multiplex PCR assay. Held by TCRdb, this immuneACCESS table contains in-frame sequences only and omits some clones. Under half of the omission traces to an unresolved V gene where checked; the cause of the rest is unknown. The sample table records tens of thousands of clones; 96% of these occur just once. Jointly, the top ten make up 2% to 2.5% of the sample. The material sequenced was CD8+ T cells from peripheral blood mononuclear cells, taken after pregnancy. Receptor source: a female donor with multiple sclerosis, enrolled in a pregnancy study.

CDR3 nucleotide sequence: TGTGCCAGTAGTATGAGCCTAGCGGAGACCCAGTACTTC. Protein: CASSMSLAETQYF. The rearrangement uses TRBV19 and TRBJ2-5; D is possibly TRBD2 (6 bases). The V gene lost 3 bases and the J gene lost 5 bases, with 10 bases spanning the gap. The germline V gene has CDR1 LNHDA and CDR2 SQIVND (reference sequence). The CDR3 covers 13 residues.

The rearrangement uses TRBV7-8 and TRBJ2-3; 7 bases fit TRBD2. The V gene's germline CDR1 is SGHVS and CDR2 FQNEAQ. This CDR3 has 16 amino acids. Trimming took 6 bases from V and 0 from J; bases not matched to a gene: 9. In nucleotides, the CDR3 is TGTGCCAGCAGACCGCGGGGGTGGGGGAGCACAGATACGCAGTATTTT. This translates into CASRPRGWGSTDTQYF.

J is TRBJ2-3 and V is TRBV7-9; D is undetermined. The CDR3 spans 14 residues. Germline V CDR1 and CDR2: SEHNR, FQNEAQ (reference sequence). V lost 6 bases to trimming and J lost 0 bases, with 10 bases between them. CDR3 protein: CASRVVTSTDTQYF. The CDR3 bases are TGTGCCAGCAGGGTCGTAACTAGCACAGATACGCAGTATTTT.

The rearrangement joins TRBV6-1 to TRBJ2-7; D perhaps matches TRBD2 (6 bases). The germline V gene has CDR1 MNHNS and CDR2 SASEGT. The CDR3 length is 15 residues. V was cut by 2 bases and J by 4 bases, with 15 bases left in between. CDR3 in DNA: TGTGCCAGCAGTGAAATGGGGAGGCTGTGGTACGAGCAGTACTTC. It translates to CASSEMGRLWYEQYF.

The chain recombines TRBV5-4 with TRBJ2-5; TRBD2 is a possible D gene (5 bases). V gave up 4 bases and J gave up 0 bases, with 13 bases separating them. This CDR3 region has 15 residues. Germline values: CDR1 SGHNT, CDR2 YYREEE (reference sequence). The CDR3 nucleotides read TGTGCCAGCAGCCCGGCGGGTCGGTACCAAGAGACCCAGTACTTC. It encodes CASSPAGRYQETQYF.

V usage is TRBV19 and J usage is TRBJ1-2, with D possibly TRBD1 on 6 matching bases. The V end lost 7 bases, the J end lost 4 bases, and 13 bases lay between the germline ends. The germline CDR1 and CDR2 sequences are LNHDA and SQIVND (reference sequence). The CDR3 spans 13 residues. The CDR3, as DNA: TGTGCCAGTACCTCAACAGGGTTCTATGGCTACACCTTC. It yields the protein CASTSTGFYGYTF.

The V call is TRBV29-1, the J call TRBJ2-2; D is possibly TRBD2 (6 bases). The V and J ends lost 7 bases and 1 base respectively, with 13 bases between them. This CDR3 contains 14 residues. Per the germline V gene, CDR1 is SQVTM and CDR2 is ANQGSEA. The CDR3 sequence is CSGTGTQNTGELFF. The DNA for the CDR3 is TGCAGCGGTACCGGGACTCAGAACACCGGGGAGCTGTTTTTT.

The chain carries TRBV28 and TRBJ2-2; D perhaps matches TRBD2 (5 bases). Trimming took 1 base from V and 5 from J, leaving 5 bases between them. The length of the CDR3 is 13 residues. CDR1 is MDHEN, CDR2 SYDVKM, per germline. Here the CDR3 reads CASSLSGTGELFF. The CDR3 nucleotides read TGTGCCAGCAGTTTATCGGGAACCGGGGAGCTGTTTTTT.

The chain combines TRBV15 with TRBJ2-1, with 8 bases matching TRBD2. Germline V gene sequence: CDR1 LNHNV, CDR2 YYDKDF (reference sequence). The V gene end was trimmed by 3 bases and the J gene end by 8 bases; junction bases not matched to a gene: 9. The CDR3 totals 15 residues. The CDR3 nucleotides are TGTGCCACCAGCAGCGGGACTAGTTTTACTGATGAGCAGTTCTTC. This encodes CATSSGTSFTDEQFF.

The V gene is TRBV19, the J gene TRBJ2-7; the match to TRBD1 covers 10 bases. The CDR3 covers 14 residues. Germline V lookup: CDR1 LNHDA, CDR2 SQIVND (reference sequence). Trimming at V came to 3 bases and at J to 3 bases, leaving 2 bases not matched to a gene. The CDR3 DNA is TGTGCCAGTAGTATTGGGACAGGGGACTACGAGCAGTACTTC. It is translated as CASSIGTGDYEQYF.

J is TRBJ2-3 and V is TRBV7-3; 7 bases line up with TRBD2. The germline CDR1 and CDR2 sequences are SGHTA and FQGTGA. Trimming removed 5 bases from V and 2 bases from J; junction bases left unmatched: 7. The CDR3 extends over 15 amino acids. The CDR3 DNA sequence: TGTGCCAGCAGCCCTGCTAGCGGAACCACAGATACGCAGTATTTT. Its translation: CASSPASGTTDTQYF.

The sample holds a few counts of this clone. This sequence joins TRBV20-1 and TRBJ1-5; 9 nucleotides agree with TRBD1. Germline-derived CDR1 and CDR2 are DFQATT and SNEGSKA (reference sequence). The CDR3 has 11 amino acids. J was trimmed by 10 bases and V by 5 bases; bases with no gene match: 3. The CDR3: CSARTGEPQHF. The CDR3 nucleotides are TGCAGTGCTCGGACAGGGGAACCCCAGCATTTT.

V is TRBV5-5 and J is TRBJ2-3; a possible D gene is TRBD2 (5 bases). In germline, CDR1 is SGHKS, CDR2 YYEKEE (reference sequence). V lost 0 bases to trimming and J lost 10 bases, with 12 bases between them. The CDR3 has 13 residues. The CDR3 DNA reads TGTGCCAGCAGCTTGGAGCGGATCCAAGCGCAGTATTTT. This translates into CASSLERIQAQYF.

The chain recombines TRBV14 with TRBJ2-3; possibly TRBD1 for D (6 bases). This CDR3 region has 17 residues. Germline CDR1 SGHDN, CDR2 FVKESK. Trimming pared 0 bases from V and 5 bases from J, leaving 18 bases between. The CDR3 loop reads CASSQDPGTGRRDTQYF. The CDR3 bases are TGTGCCAGCAGCCAAGATCCTGGTACAGGGCGCCGAGATACGCAGTATTTT. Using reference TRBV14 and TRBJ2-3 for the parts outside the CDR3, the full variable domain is EAGVTQFPSHSVIEKGQTVTLRCDPISGHDNLYWYRRVMGKEIKFLLHFVKESKQDESGMPNNRFLAERTGGTYSTLKVQPAELEDSGVYFCASSQDPGTGRRDTQYFGPGTRLTVL.

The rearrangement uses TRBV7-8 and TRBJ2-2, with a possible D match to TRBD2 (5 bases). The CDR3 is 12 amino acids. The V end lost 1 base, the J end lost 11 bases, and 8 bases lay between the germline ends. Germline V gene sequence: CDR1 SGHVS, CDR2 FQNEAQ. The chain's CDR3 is CASSLVPSELFF. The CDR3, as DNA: TGTGCCAGCAGCTTAGTTCCTAGCGAGCTGTTTTTT.

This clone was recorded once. The CDR3 loop reads CASSEGGPLHF. CDR3 coding DNA: TGTGCCAGCAGTGAGGGGGGACCCCTCCACTTT. The V call is TRBV2, the J call TRBJ1-6; a possible D gene is TRBD1 (5 bases). V shed 3 bases and J shed 12 bases, with 6 bases lying between them. Germline loops: CDR1 SNHLY, CDR2 FYNNEI. This CDR3 is built from 11 residues.

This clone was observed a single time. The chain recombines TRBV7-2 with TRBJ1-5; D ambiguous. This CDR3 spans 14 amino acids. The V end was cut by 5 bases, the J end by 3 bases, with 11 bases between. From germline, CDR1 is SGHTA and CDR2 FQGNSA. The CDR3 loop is CASSPRGNNQPQHF. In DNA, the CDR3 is TGTGCCAGCAGCCCACGGGGAAACAATCAGCCCCAGCATTTT.

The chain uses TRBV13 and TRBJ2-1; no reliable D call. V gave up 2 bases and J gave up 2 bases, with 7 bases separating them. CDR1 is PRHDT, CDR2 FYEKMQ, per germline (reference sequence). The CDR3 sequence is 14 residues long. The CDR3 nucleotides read TGTGCCAGCAGCTTACGGGTACCCTACAATGAGCAGTTCTTC. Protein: CASSLRVPYNEQFF.

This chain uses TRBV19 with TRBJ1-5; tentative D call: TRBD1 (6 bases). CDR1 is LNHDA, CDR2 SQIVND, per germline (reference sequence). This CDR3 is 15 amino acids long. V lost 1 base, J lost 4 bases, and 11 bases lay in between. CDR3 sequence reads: CASSIGGTPNQPQHF. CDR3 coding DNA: TGTGCCAGTAGTATAGGAGGGACACCGAATCAGCCCCAGCATTTT.

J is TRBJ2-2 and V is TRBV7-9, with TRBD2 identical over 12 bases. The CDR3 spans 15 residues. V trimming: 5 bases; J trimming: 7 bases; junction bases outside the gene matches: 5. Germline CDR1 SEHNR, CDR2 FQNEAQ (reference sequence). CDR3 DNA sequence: TGTGCCAGCAGCCCCGGACTAGCGGGAAGCGGGGAGCTGTTTTTT. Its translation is CASSPGLAGSGELFF. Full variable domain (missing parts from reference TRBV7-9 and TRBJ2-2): DTGVSQNPRHKITKRGQNVTFRCDPISEHNRLYWYRQTLGQGPEFLTYFQNEAQLEKSRLLSDRFSAERPKGSFSTLEIQRTEQGDSAMYLCASSPGLAGSGELFFGEGSRLTVL.

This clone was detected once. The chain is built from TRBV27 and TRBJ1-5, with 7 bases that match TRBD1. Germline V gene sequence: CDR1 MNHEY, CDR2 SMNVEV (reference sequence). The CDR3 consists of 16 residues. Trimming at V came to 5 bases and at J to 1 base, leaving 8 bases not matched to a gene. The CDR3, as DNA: TGTGCCAGCAGTCTTACGACAGGGTTGAGCAATCAGCCCCAGCATTTT. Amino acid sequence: CASSLTTGLSNQPQHF.

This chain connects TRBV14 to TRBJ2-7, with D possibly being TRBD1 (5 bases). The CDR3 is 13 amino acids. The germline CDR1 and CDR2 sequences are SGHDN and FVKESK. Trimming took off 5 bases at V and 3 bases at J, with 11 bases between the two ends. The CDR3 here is CASSGTQGYEQYF. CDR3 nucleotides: TGTGCCAGCAGCGGAACCCAGGGCTACGAGCAGTACTTC.

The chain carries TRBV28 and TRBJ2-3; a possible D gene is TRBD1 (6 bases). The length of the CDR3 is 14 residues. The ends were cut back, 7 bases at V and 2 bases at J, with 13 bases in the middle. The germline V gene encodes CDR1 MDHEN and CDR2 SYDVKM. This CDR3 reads CASKIGGDTDTQYF. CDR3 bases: TGTGCCAGCAAAATAGGGGGTGACACAGATACGCAGTATTTT.

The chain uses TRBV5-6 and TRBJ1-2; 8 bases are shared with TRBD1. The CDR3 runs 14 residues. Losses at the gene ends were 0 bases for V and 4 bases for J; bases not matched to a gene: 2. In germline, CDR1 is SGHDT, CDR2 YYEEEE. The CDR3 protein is CASSLGDRSYGYTF. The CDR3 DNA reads TGTGCCAGCAGCTTGGGGGACAGGAGCTATGGCTACACCTTC.

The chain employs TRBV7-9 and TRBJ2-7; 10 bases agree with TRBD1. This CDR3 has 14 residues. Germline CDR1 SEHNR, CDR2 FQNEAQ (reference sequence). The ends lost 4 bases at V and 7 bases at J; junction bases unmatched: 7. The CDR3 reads CASSYIDRGQEQYF. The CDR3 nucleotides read TGTGCCAGCAGCTACATCGACAGGGGGCAAGAGCAGTACTTC.

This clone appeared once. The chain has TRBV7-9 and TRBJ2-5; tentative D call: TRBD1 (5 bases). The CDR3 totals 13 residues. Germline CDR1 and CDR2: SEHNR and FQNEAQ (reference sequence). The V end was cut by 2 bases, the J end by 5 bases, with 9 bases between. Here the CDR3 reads CASSLQGSETQYF. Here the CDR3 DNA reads TGTGCCAGCAGCTTACAGGGCTCGGAGACCCAGTACTTC.

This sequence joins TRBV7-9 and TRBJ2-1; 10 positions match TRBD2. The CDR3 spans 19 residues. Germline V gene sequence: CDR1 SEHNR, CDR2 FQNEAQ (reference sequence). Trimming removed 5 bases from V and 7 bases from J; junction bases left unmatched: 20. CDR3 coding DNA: TGTGCCAGCAGCCCCCGGGTGCCTTCAGCGGGAGGGAATGGGAATGAGCAGTTCTTC. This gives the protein CASSPRVPSAGGNGNEQFF. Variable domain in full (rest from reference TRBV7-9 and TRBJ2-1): DTGVSQNPRHKITKRGQNVTFRCDPISEHNRLYWYRQTLGQGPEFLTYFQNEAQLEKSRLLSDRFSAERPKGSFSTLEIQRTEQGDSAMYLCASSPRVPSAGGNGNEQFFGPGTRLTVL.

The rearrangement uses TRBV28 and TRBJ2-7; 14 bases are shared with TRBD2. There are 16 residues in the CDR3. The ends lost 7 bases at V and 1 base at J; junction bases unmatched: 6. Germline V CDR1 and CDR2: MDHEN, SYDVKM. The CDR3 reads CASNLGLAGGSYEQYF. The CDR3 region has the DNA TGTGCCAGCAACCTCGGACTAGCGGGAGGTTCCTACGAGCAGTACTTC.

The DNA of the CDR3 is TGTGCCAGCAGTTACGGGACAGGGGTAGGCAATGAGCAGTTCTTC. Translated: CASSYGTGVGNEQFF. The chain is built from TRBV6-5 and TRBJ2-1; 10 nucleotides align to TRBD1. Trimming cost V 2 bases and J 6 bases; bases outside gene matches: 4. This CDR3 has 15 residues. The germline gives CDR1 MNHEY, CDR2 SVGAGI.

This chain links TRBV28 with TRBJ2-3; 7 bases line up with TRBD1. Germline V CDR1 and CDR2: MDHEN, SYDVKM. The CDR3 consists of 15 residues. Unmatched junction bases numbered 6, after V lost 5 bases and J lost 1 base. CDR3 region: CASSPRTGGTDTQYF. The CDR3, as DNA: TGTGCCAGCAGTCCACGGACAGGAGGCACAGATACGCAGTATTTT.

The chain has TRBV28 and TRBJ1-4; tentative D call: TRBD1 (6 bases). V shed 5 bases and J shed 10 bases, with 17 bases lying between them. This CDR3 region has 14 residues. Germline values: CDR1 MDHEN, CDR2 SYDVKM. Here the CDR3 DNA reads TGTGCCAGCAGTCCGACAGGCCCCGTACCAAAACTGTTTTTT. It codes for CASSPTGPVPKLFF.

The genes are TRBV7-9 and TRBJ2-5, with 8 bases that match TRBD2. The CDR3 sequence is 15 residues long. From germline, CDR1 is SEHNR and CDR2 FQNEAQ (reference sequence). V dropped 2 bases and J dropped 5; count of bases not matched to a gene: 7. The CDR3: CASSLIAGNGETQYF. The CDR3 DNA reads TGTGCCAGCAGCTTAATAGCGGGAAATGGGGAGACCCAGTACTTC.